This is a list of T cell receptor beta chains from one sample in a study of tumor-infiltrating lymphocytes in primary liver carcinoma. Each CDR3 protein gets one entry after TCRdb re-called the multiplex PCR reads with MiXCR. The repertoire holds some 190,000 distinct CDR3 sequences, with 60% as singletons. Sample: peripheral blood. These TCRs come from a man aged 35-49 years with primary liver carcinoma and hepatitis B virus infection. CDR3s include the opening cysteine and the closing phenylalanine or tryptophan.

>TRBV1|TRBJ2-7
CTSSHGRDRGFGEQYF
>TRBV20-1|TRBJ2-7
CSARDQGANEHYF
>TRBV12-3/TRBV12-4|TRBJ2-3
CAVSAGGNTDTQYF
>TRBV5-1|TRBJ2-1
CASSFALAAGSYNEKFF
>TRBV10-1|TRBJ2-2
CASDETETGELFF
>TRBV11-2|TRBJ1-2
CTSSLNKGGPNYGYTF
>TRBV29-1|TRBJ2-5
CSPPDRGGETQYF
>TRBV7-8|TRBJ2-7
CASSYLSGRGAGPDNEQYF
>TRBV4-2|TRBJ1-1
CASSQEFLNEPSNIEAFF
>TRBV4-2|TRBJ2-7
CASSPTDGQDYNEQYF
>TRBV11-2|TRBJ2-2
CASSSLTGGRATGELFF
>TRBV11-2|TRBJ2-3
CAGSQSTDTQYF
>TRBV11-1|TRBJ2-5
CASSLSRLGETQHF
>TRBV11-1|TRBJ2-1
CASSPSGTESNEQFF
>TRBV29-1|TRBJ2-5
CSTASGTSGQETQYF
>TRBV29-1|TRBJ2-3
CSITGTSQADTQYF
>TRBV11-2|TRBJ1-1
CASSPGHNTEALF
>TRBV11-2|TRBJ2-3
CASSPQLIDTQYF
>TRBV6-1|TRBJ2-1
CASRNTRGRISYNEQFF